The clone carrying this T cell receptor beta chain was counted ten times or more. Its specificity is unknown. The entry originates in a study of T cells after yellow fever vaccination. Study findings and constraints: Highly abundant clonotypes carried over from the bulk population could end up in FACS-sorted repertoires as contaminants.

Each CDR3 protein is one row after TCRdb ran MiXCR on the 5' RACE reads. The sample gives around 68,000 distinct CDR3 sequences, under 9.5% of which show up once; 25% to 35% is in the top ten. Trimming cost V 4 bases and J 6 bases; bases outside gene matches: 6. The CDR3 contains 14 residues. In germline, CDR1 is SEHNR, CDR2 FQNEAQ (reference sequence). The source material was CD8+ T cells sorted from PBMCs, sampled roughly 10 days after the first yellow fever vaccination. This sequence joins TRBV7-9 and TRBJ2-1, with 7 bases identical to TRBD1. The TCR comes from a man between 18 and 29 years old who received the YFV17D yellow fever vaccine. CDR3 sequence reads: CASSSDRDGNEQFF. DNA for the CDR3: TGTGCCAGCAGCTCAGACAGGGATGGCAATGAGCAGTTCTTC.